A single sample is the source of the 15 T cell receptor beta chains below, sequenced in a study of T cell responses to AZD1222 COVID-19 vaccine. Assay: immunoSEQ multiplex PCR; the TCRdb copy retains only in-frame clones and omits some. The data contain roughly 180,000 clones, over 85% of them seen just once; the ten biggest clones take up more than 0.85%. Sequenced material: peripheral blood, taken 28 days after the second dose of the MenACWY control vaccine. All receptors come from an adult who received the MenACWY meningococcal vaccine as a control.

The chain joins TRBV5-1 to TRBJ2-1; D gene uncertain. Trimming pared 0 bases from V and 10 bases from J, leaving 5 bases between. CDR1 SGHRS and CDR2 YFSETQ come from the germline V gene. The length of the CDR3 is 11 residues. This CDR3 is CASSLGREQFF. Here the CDR3 DNA reads TGCGCCAGCAGCTTGGGACGAGAGCAGTTCTTC.

V and J are TRBV18 and TRBJ1-3; D uncertain. The V end was cut by 5 bases, the J end by 1 base, with 6 bases between. The CDR3 extends over 13 amino acids. Germline V gene sequence: CDR1 KGHSH, CDR2 LQKENI. In DNA, the CDR3 is TGTGCCAGCTCAGAGGAATCTGGAAACACCATATATTTT. As protein: CASSEESGNTIYF. Full variable domain (remainder filled in from reference TRBV18 and TRBJ1-3): NAGVMQNPRHLVRRRGQEARLRCSPMKGHSHVYWYRQLPEEGLKFMVYLQKENIIDESGMPKERFSAEFPKEGPSILRIQQVVRGDSAAYFCASSEESGNTIYFGEGSWLTVV.

The V gene is TRBV2, the J gene TRBJ1-1; TRBD1 matches at 9 bases. Trimming at V came to 5 bases and at J to 7 bases, leaving 8 bases not matched to a gene. CDR1 is SNHLY and CDR2 is FYNNEI in the germline V gene. The CDR3 totals 14 residues. The CDR3 DNA reads as TGTGCCAGCAGTACGGGGACAGGGAACGGTGAAGCTTTCTTT. The encoded protein is CASSTGTGNGEAFF.

The rearrangement joins TRBV2 to TRBJ2-3; D is possibly TRBD2 (5 bases). CDR1 is SNHLY and CDR2 is FYNNEI in the germline V gene. V lost 3 bases and J 5 bases, leaving 6 bases between the germline ends. The CDR3 extends over 12 amino acids. Here the CDR3 reads CASSDGRDTQYF. Here the CDR3 DNA reads TGTGCCAGCAGTGATGGGAGAGATACGCAGTATTTT.

This chain uses TRBV27 with TRBJ1-2, with D unclear. The germline gives CDR1 MNHEY, CDR2 SMNVEV (reference sequence). V dropped 5 bases and J dropped 8 bases, with 12 bases sitting between them. This CDR3 has 12 amino acids. The CDR3 sequence: CASSPRGDGYTF. DNA of the CDR3: TGTGCCAGCAGTCCTCGAGGAGACGGCTACACCTTC.

The J gene is TRBJ1-6, the V gene TRBV15, with D tentatively TRBD1 (5 bases). The CDR3 extends over 13 amino acids. The germline V and J ends were trimmed by 8 bases and 8 bases, with 13 bases remaining between them. The germline CDR1 and CDR2 sequences are LNHNV and YYDKDF (reference sequence). The CDR3 region is CATLRDGDSPLHF. CDR3 nucleotides: TGTGCCACCCTCCGGGACGGCGATTCACCCCTCCACTTT.

The CDR3 loop is CASSQGSSGVFTGELFF. CDR3 sequence (DNA): TGTGCCAGCAGCCAAGGGAGTAGCGGGGTCTTCACCGGGGAGCTGTTTTTT. The V and J genes are TRBV14 and TRBJ2-2; 8 bases are shared with TRBD2. CDR1 is SGHDN and CDR2 is FVKESK in the germline V gene. This CDR3 is built from 17 residues. Trimming took 1 base from V and 4 from J; bases not matched to a gene: 8.

The J gene is TRBJ2-1, the V gene TRBV3-1 (or the pseudogene TRBV3-2); the match to TRBD2 covers 7 bases. Trimming took 8 bases from V and 6 from J; bases not matched to a gene: 4. Germline CDR1 reads LGHDT; CDR2 reads YNNKEL (reference sequence). The CDR3 extends over 12 amino acids. The CDR3 nucleotides are TGTGCCAGCGGGGGGGTCCCCAATGAGCAGTTCTTC. This gives the protein CASGGVPNEQFF.

V usage is TRBV5-1 and J usage is TRBJ1-1; tentative D call: TRBD1 (6 bases). CDR3 length equals 15 residues. Trimming took off 4 bases at V and 0 bases at J, with 13 bases between the two ends. CDR1 and CDR2 (germline): SGHRS, YFSETQ. The CDR3 DNA sequence: TGCGCCAGCAGCCTCCGGACAGCTATGAACACTGAAGCTTTCTTT. It is translated as CASSLRTAMNTEAFF.

The rearrangement links TRBV12-3 or TRBV12-4 to TRBJ1-2; maybe TRBD1 (6 bases). The length of the CDR3 is 12 residues. Trimming left V 2 bases short and J 8 bases short, with 9 bases between. This CDR3 reads CASSLQGHGYTF. The CDR3 DNA reads TGTGCCAGCAGTTTACAGGGGCACGGCTACACCTTC.

V is TRBV7-9 and J is TRBJ1-5; 7 bases are shared with TRBD1. CDR3 length: 14 amino acids. The ends lost 5 bases at V and 4 bases at J; junction bases unmatched: 5. Per germline, CDR1 SEHNR and CDR2 FQNEAQ (reference sequence). The CDR3 region has the DNA TGTGCCAGCAGCAGGGGACAGCATAATCAGCCCCAGCATTTT. It yields the protein CASSRGQHNQPQHF.

This sequence joins TRBV4-3 and TRBJ2-3, with 9 bases that match TRBD1. Germline CDR1 reads LGHNA; CDR2 reads YSLEER. The CDR3 contains 16 residues. After removal of 1 base from V and 3 bases from J, the junction contained 5 bases not matched to a gene. CDR3 residues: CASSQGGGTGTDTQYF. For the CDR3, the DNA is TGCGCCAGCAGCCAAGGGGGTGGGACAGGGACAGATACGCAGTATTTT.

The CDR3 here is CARNRDRYGYTF. Written as DNA, the CDR3 is TGTGCCCGAAACAGGGATCGGTATGGCTACACCTTC. The chain has TRBV30 and TRBJ1-2, with D possibly being TRBD1 (6 bases). Per germline, CDR1 GTSNPN and CDR2 SVGIG (reference sequence). The CDR3 has 12 amino acids. Trimming removed 8 bases from V and 5 bases from J, with 15 bases in between.

This CDR3 reads CATSRGTGTGEQYF. As DNA, the CDR3 is TGTGCCACCAGCAGGGGGACAGGGACTGGAGAGCAGTACTTC. This chain connects TRBV15 to TRBJ2-7, with 9 nucleotides matching TRBD1. Germline CDR1 is LNHNV and CDR2 is YYDKDF (reference sequence). V was clipped by 3 bases and J by 7 bases; unmatched bases: 7. The CDR3 sequence is 14 residues long.

The genes are TRBV11-2 and TRBJ2-3, with unresolved D. Trimming stripped 7 bases from V and 0 bases from J, with 11 bases between. Germline lookup yields CDR1 SGHAT and CDR2 FQNNGV. CDR3 length equals 14 residues. The CDR3, as DNA: TGTGCCAGCACCGTGACATATAGCACAGATACGCAGTATTTT. Translating it yields CASTVTYSTDTQYF.